This T cell receptor beta chain was found in a study of cytomegalovirus exposure and HLA in healthy donors. Both 60 Vbeta primers and 13 Jbeta primers went into the PCR. Clones were sequenced by immunoSEQ multiplex PCR, and TCRdb holds only the in-frame ones, with some missing. The sample gives approximately 170,000 clones, around 80% of which show up once; under 2.5% is in the top ten. Losses at the gene ends were 1 base for V and 9 bases for J; bases not matched to a gene: 5. The CDR3 length is 14 residues. CDR1 and CDR2 from the germline V gene are LGHNA and YSLEER. Source material: PBMCs. The V and J genes are TRBV4-3 and TRBJ2-1, with 8 bases lining up with TRBD2. This TCR was recovered from a woman aged 25 to 39 in good health and CMV-seropositive. CDR3 nucleotides: TGCGCCAGCAGCCAAGTGACGGGGGGGCGTGAGCAGTTCTTC. This sequence encodes CASSQVTGGREQFF.